This T cell receptor (beta chain) was observed in a study of Ad26.COV2.S vaccination and SARS-CoV-2 variants. Across the study: The vaccine Ad26.COV2.S was put into the muscle once, or twice with 56 days between. Study results and limitations: Vaccinees showed greater spike-specific TCR breadth than placebo recipients. A substantial breadth of spike-specific CD8+ and CD4+ T cell responses after vaccination has been reported.

About this clone: Its antigen is undetermined.

TCRdb's copy holds only in-frame clones and misses some; the assay was immunoSEQ multiplex PCR. In the table there are around 500,000 clones, around 89% of which are singletons. The treatment was: some 19 received Ad26.COV2.S at low or high dose, single or two shots; about 5 received placebo; per-sample allocation not given. Sampling took place 63 days after the first vaccine or placebo injection. The CDR3 is 12 residues long. This TCR came from a person aged 18-60 years who received the Ad26.COV2.S COVID-19 vaccine or a placebo. Here the sequenced sample was peripheral blood, taken in a trial of Ad26.COV2.S vaccine versus placebo. This rearrangement joins TRBV7-5 to TRBJ1-1. TRBV7-5 is flagged as a pseudogene. CDR3 DNA: TGTGCCAGAAGCCCCCCTCCGTCGATGGCGTTCTTT. Residues: CARSPPPSMAFF.